The rows below give T cell receptor beta chains drawn from one sample of a study of T cells after yellow fever vaccination. TCRdb passed the 5' RACE reads through MiXCR, listing each CDR3 protein once. Of some 340,000 distinct CDR3 sequences listed, over 4% are singletons. The sample consisted of PBMCs, taken 5 days after the yellow fever booster vaccination. These receptors were obtained from a man younger than 35 who received the YFV17D yellow fever vaccine. CDR3s include the opening cysteine and the closing phenylalanine or tryptophan. Each record gives: V gene, D gene, clone size, J gene, CDR3 protein, CDR3 DNA. A D gene is named only where the DNA matches it firmly. Part of the rows lack a size; the others show once, few, many or a class for expanded clones.

TRBV12-3/TRBV12-4	TRBD2	few	TRBJ2-6	CASTKGRAGANVLTF	TGTGCCAGCACCAAGGGGAGGGCTGGGGCCAACGTCCTGACTTTC
TRBV11-1	NA	NA	TRBJ2-6	CASRSAGAGANVLTF	TGTGCCAGCAGATCCGCAGGGGCTGGGGCCAACGTCCTGACTTTC
TRBV9	NA	few	TRBJ2-7	CASSVGGSTGEQYF	TGTGCCAGCAGCGTAGGAGGCTCGACAGGTGAGCAGTACTTC
TRBV20-1	NA	many	TRBJ2-5	CSALGWETQYF	TGCAGTGCTCTGGGATGGGAGACCCAGTACTTC
TRBV7-9	NA	few	TRBJ2-3	CASSQTRVNTDTQYF	TGTGCCAGCAGTCAGACGCGGGTTAACACAGATACGCAGTATTTT
TRBV27	NA	few	TRBJ1-3	CASSLQAGNTIYF	TGTGCCAGCAGCCTCCAGGCTGGAAACACCATATATTTT
TRBV12-3/TRBV12-4	NA	NA	TRBJ2-7	CASTPTPRSYEQYF	TGTGCCAGCACCCCCACGCCGAGGTCCTACGAGCAGTACTTC
TRBV6-6	NA	NA	TRBJ1-2	CASSYSITPSQGYGYTF	TGTGCCAGCAGTTACTCGATAACACCCTCCCAAGGCTATGGCTACACCTTC
TRBV29-1	NA	few	TRBJ2-7	CSVRGQGTSYEQYF	TGCAGCGTTCGCGGGCAGGGAACCTCCTACGAGCAGTACTTC
TRBV24-1	NA	few	TRBJ2-1	CAARRREQFF	TGTGCCGCCAGAAGGCGGGAGCAGTTCTTC
TRBV27	NA	many	TRBJ1-3	CASSRGLGGNTIYF	TGTGCCAGCAGTCGGGGCCTGGGGGGAAACACCATATATTTT
TRBV20-1	NA	few	TRBJ2-7	CSATNKQGIDSGEQYF	TGCAGTGCTACCAATAAACAGGGTATAGACAGTGGCGAGCAGTACTTC
TRBV9	TRBD2	few	TRBJ2-1	CASSVGPGLARSEQFF	TGTGCCAGCAGCGTGGGCCCGGGACTAGCAAGGAGTGAGCAGTTCTTC
TRBV4-1	NA	few	TRBJ1-1	CASSHRRNTEAFF	TGCGCCAGCAGCCACCGCAGGAACACTGAAGCTTTCTTT
TRBV7-9	NA	NA	TRBJ2-5	CASSPRGRAQETQYF	TGTGCCAGCAGCCCTCGGGGCAGAGCCCAAGAGACCCAGTACTTC
TRBV6-1	NA	NA	TRBJ2-7	CASSEPGRAYEQYF	TGTGCCAGCAGTGAGCCAGGAAGAGCCTACGAGCAGTACTTC
TRBV4-3	TRBD1	NA	TRBJ2-7	CASSAGTGFEQYF	TGCGCCAGCAGCGCCGGGACAGGGTTCGAGCAGTACTTC
TRBV7-6	NA	NA	TRBJ2-7	CASSPDTGVWEQYF	TGTGCCAGCAGCCCGGACACGGGAGTGTGGGAGCAGTACTTC
TRBV19	TRBD2	few	TRBJ2-1	CASKVLAGGNEQFF	TGTGCCAGTAAGGTCCTAGCGGGGGGCAATGAGCAGTTCTTC
TRBV21-1	NA	few	TRBJ2-1	CASSPRRPKQFF	TGTGCCAGCAGCCCCCGGCGCCCGAAACAGTTCTTC
TRBV5-1	NA	NA	TRBJ2-2	CASSLVASGELFF	TGCGCCAGCAGCTTGGTGGCGTCCGGGGAGCTGTTTTTT
TRBV6-2/TRBV6-3	NA	few	TRBJ1-3	CASSYGPGHLSGNTIYF	TGTGCCAGCAGTTACGGGCCGGGACACCTCTCTGGAAACACCATATATTTT
TRBV19	TRBD1	NA	TRBJ1-2	CASSSPGGPNYGYTF	TGTGCCAGTAGTAGTCCAGGGGGCCCTAACTATGGCTACACCTTC
TRBV5-1	TRBD2	NA	TRBJ2-3	CASSEGGLAGGTDTQYF	TGCGCCAGCAGCGAGGGAGGACTAGCGGGGGGCACAGATACGCAGTATTTT
TRBV7-2	NA	few	TRBJ2-7	CASSLGSGNSFNEQYF	TGTGCCAGCAGCTTAGGTTCGGGGAATTCTTTCAACGAGCAGTACTTC